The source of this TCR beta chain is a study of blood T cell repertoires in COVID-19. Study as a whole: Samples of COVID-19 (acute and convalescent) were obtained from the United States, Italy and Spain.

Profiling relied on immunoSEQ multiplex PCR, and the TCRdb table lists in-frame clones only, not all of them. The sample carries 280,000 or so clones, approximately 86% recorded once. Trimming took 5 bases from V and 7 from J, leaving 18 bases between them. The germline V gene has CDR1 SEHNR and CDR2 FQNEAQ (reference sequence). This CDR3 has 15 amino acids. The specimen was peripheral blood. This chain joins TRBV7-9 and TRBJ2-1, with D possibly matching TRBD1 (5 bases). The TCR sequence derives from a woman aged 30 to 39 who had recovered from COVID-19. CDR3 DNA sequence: TGTGCCAGCAGCCTCACAGGAGTCTTACTGAATGAGCAGTTCTTC. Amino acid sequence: CASSLTGVLLNEQFF.